This note documents a single T cell receptor (beta chain) sequence. Its antigen specificity is not known. There are no base qualities to consult, and no much larger clone falls within one base. From the germline V gene (reference sequence), CDR1 is LNHDA and CDR2 is SQIVND. V is shortened by 7 bases, J by 7 bases, and the region joining them spans 19 bases. From its cysteine to its phenylalanine, the CDR3 spans 14 amino acids. Only the CDR3 DNA stays, 42 bases, in frame from base 1. TCRbeta CDR3 regions were amplified from genomic DNA by means of the immunoSEQ Assay, a bias-controlled multiplex PCR. The paper's data handling went like this. The number of nucleated cells in each sample was estimated from the amplification of reference gene primers within the assay. To quantify the absolute abundance of each unique TCRbeta CDR3 rearrangement, sequence reads were collapsed and filtered. For each sample, productive Simpson clonality was calculated by taking the square root of Simpson's diversity index across productive rearrangements. TCRdb stores this immuneACCESS table with in-frame sequences only. Part of the clones is absent; in the studies checked, under half of the shortfall reflects unresolved V genes, and no reason is known for the rest. The V and J calls and clone size were taken over from that table, and D and trimming were inferred from the DNA. The sample table records some 250,000 clones; roughly nine tenths of these occur just once. Together, the top ten hold 0.95% to 1.5% of the sample.

These data belong to a study of blood T cell repertoires in COVID-19 (dated by TCRdb to about 2020). For context, the study as a whole: The collaborator samples originated in the United States, Italy and Spain and spanned the acute and convalescent phases of COVID-19. The material from the prospective study consisted of cDNA or gDNA derived from T cells, B-cell-depleted T cells, or PBMCs. Subjects who had been exposed to COVID-19, were actively infected with it, or had recovered from it provided the deeply sampled blood TCRbeta repertoires that made up the dataset. The repertoires were released in a freely available public database meant as a resource for research on the immune response to SARS-CoV-2. The sample metadata nearly always contained a de-identified subject ID, COVID-19 status, age in years and sex. Where HLA class I and class II types were available, the types were taken from metadata supplied by the sample provider, not from assay-based typing. Samples came from the ongoing ImmuneRACE study (first 160 participants) plus 1,254 subjects from 6 global collaborators.

Participants in the prospective study were aged about 18 to 95 years, lived in some 24 United States geographic areas, and enrolled through a virtual design. Cohort assignment in the prospective study relied on participant-reported clinical history from a screening survey and a study questionnaire. Each participant in the prospective study had whole blood, serum and a nasopharyngeal or oropharyngeal swab collected by mobile phlebotomists. Prospective study participants could optionally give additional blood draws and questionnaires over an approximately two-month period. Before DNA extraction, prospective study blood samples were shipped either frozen or at room temperature. Study-wide conclusions, independent of this receptor: The quantity of clinical and demographic metadata differed by source and by participant and was supplied without curation.

The sequence derives from a human donor in a cohort exposed to, infected with or recovered from COVID-19 (not recorded which). The donor label of this sample is uncertain. Recombination joined TRBV19 with TRBJ1-1; no D segment can be confidently identified. Sequenced: PBMCs or T cells enriched from blood (not recorded which). The CDR3 reads as follows: CASTWLSGPNEAFF. The DNA sequence is TGTGCCAGTACTTGGCTAAGCGGACCGAATGAAGCTTTCTTT.